This T cell receptor (beta chain) is from a study of blood T cell repertoires in COVID-19. Study background: Samples came from the United States, Italy and Spain, spanning acute and convalescent COVID-19. PBMCs, B-cell-depleted T cells, or T cells were the source of the cDNA or gDNA that made up the material.

In the study's own analysis: Counts of nucleated cells, estimated from reference gene primer amplification, were obtained. This table comes from immunoSEQ multiplex PCR, and its TCRdb copy is limited to in-frame clones, with some not included. The DNA gave D and trimming, while V, J and clone size come from that table. The table shows about 44,000 clones, with about nine tenths occurring only once. V shed 4 bases and J shed 5 bases, with 17 bases lying between them. The germline V gene encodes CDR1 SGHNT and CDR2 YENEEA. This CDR3 has 15 residues. The receptor comes from a woman at least 80 years old in a cohort sampled during active or convalescent COVID-19. Sequencing was done on a sample of peripheral blood. The genes are TRBV11-3 and TRBJ2-5; TRBD1 is a possible D gene (6 bases). For the CDR3, the DNA is TGTGCCAGCAGCTCCGGCCAGGGGACGGTCGAGACCCAGTACTTC. Protein product: CASSSGQGTVETQYF. Combining the CDR3 with reference TRBV11-3 and TRBJ2-5 gives the whole variable domain EAGVVQSPRYKIIEKKQPVAFWCNPISGHNTLYWYLQNLGQGPELLIRYENEEAVDDSQLPKDRFSAERLKGVDSTLKIQPAELGDSAVYLCASSSGQGTVETQYFGPGTRLLVL.